The rows below give T cell receptor beta chains drawn from one sample of a study of blood T cell repertoires in COVID-19. Some clones are missing from TCRdb's copy, which holds only in-frame ones; the method was immunoSEQ multiplex PCR. The sample holds some 190,000 clones; 89% are singletons and the top ten take about 2.1%. The sequencing input was PBMCs or T cells enriched from blood (not recorded which). The receptors stem from a woman aged 40 to 49 with acute COVID-19. Each CDR3 is given with its conserved first and last residue. Each record gives: D gene, J gene, V gene, clone size, CDR3 DNA, CDR3 protein. D genes are given only for firm matches. Only part of the rows carry a size: once, few, many, or a class if the clone is expanded.

>-|TRBJ1-1|TRBV9|-
TGTGCCAGCAGCAAGTCCCAGGGCTCCAACACTGAAGCTTTCTTT
CASSKSQGSNTEAFF
>-|TRBJ1-4|TRBV29-1|-
TGCAGCGTTGCCAAGACAGTAGATAATGAAAAACTGTTTTTT
CSVAKTVDNEKLFF
>TRBD1|TRBJ2-2|TRBV6-5|-
TGTGCCAGCAGTTTCAAGGGACAGGGGAAAACCGGGGAGCTGTTTTTT
CASSFKGQGKTGELFF
>TRBD1|TRBJ1-2|TRBV10-2|-
TGCGCCAGCAGGGGGGCAGGGGGCGAGGACTATGGCTACACCTTC
CASRGAGGEDYGYTF
>TRBD1|TRBJ2-2|TRBV5-5|once
TGTGCCAGCAGCCCCCGGACAGGGTCGAACACCGGGGAGCTGTTTTTT
CASSPRTGSNTGELFF
>TRBD1|TRBJ2-2|TRBV4-1|few
TGCGCCAGCAGCCACCCGAGACAGGGTTTCCCCGGGGAGCTGTTTTTT
CASSHPRQGFPGELFF
>-|TRBJ2-5|TRBV7-3|-
TGTGCCAGCAGCCCCATGGGCGGCCCAAGGAGGGAGACCCAGTACTTC
CASSPMGGPRRETQYF
>TRBD1|TRBJ2-3|TRBV27|-
TGTGCCAGCAGTCCATGGGACAGGGAAAGCACAGATACGCAGTATTTT
CASSPWDRESTDTQYF
>-|TRBJ2-7|TRBV7-3|-
TGTGCCAGCAGCCCGGGACACGGCTCCTACGAGCAGTACTTC
CASSPGHGSYEQYF
>-|TRBJ2-3|TRBV2|-
TGTGCCAGCACTCCGGGACAATCCACAGATACGCAGTATTTT
CASTPGQSTDTQYF
>-|TRBJ2-7|TRBV6-6|-
TGTGCCAGCAGTTACTCCCTGGCCGGAGGCGAGCAGTACTTC
CASSYSLAGGEQYF
>TRBD1|TRBJ2-1|TRBV2|-
TGTGCCAGCAAGGAGACAGGGGGGGTCAATGAGCAGTTCTTC
CASKETGGVNEQFF
>-|TRBJ2-3|TRBV18|-
TGTGCCAGCTCACCCGCGTTGCCCGATACGCAGTATTTT
CASSPALPDTQYF
>TRBD2|TRBJ2-3|TRBV5-1|-
TGCGCCAGCAGCTGGCCCGACTCGGCGGGAGTCACAGATACGCAGTATTTT
CASSWPDSAGVTDTQYF
>-|TRBJ1-1|TRBV5-6|-
TGTGCCAGCAGCCCGGGGGACGGGGGAAGAATGAACACTGAAGCTTTCTTT
CASSPGDGGRMNTEAFF
>-|TRBJ2-2|TRBV21-1|-
TGTGCCAGTCACTGGGTCTCGAGGCTCTGGGAGCTGTTTTTT
CASHWVSRLWELFF
>-|TRBJ1-3|TRBV2|-
TGTGCATCAGGACAGTTCGACTCTGGAAACACCATATATTTT
CASGQFDSGNTIYF
>-|TRBJ2-7|TRBV19|-
TGTGCCAGTAGTATAGAGAGTTTCTCCTACGAGCAGTACTTC
CASSIESFSYEQYF
>-|TRBJ2-5|TRBV3-1/TRBV3-2|once
TGTGCCAGCAGCCGCCCACTAGGGCGGGAGACCCAGTACTTC
CASSRPLGRETQYF
>-|TRBJ1-1|TRBV19|-
TGTGCCAGTAGCCCAGGCGGGGTCAGTGAAGCTTTCTTT
CASSPGGVSEAFF
>-|TRBJ2-2|TRBV7-3|-
TGTGCCAGCAGCTCCACGGGGACAACGAACACCGGGGAGCTGTTTTTT
CASSSTGTTNTGELFF
>-|TRBJ2-6|TRBV15|-
TGTGCCACTAAGAGGTCCCAGCCCGCTGGGGCCAACGTCCTGACTTTC
CATKRSQPAGANVLTF
>-|TRBJ1-1|TRBV4-2|-
TGTGCCAGCAGCCAAGGGAGTACCGGGCGGGCGGCCACTGAAGCTTTCTTT
CASSQGSTGRAATEAFF
>TRBD1|TRBJ1-6|TRBV11-2|-
TGTGCCAGCCGAGGACAGGCCGACCACTATAATTCACCCCTCCACTTT
CASRGQADHYNSPLHF
>TRBD2|TRBJ2-1|TRBV4-1|-
TGCGCCAGCAGCCAAGGATCAGAACTAGCGGGCAACAATGAGCAGTTCTTC
CASSQGSELAGNNEQFF
>TRBD2|TRBJ2-1|TRBV5-8|-
TGTGCCAGCAGCTTGGGGGCGCGGGAGGGCCTTTTCAATGAGCAGTTCTTC
CASSLGAREGLFNEQFF
>-|TRBJ1-4|TRBV6-5|-
TGTGCCAGCAGTTACTCGGCGGGAGCTTTGGGTGAAAAACTGTTTTTT
CASSYSAGALGEKLFF
>-|TRBJ1-1|TRBV7-2|-
TGTGCCAGCAGCCCATTTATGGCCCTCCAGCGGAACACTGAAGCTTTCTTT
CASSPFMALQRNTEAFF
>-|TRBJ1-2|TRBV30|-
TGTGCCTGGAGTTCTACCGTGCGTGGCTACACCTTC
CAWSSTVRGYTF
>TRBD2|TRBJ2-7|TRBV6-2/TRBV6-3|many
TGTGCCAGCAGTGGATATAGCGGGAGAGGCGAGCAGTACTTC
CASSGYSGRGEQYF
>-|TRBJ1-1|TRBV28|once
TGTGCCAGCAGTTCGCTACAGGGCCAAGCTTTCTTT
CASSSLQGQAFF
>-|TRBJ2-5|TRBV15|-
TGTGCCACCAGCAGACGGGAGGGGGCAGGGGGAGAGACCCAGTACTTC
CATSRREGAGGETQYF
>-|TRBJ1-3|TRBV7-2|-
TGTGCCAGCAGCGAAACAGGGAGCTCTGGAAACACCATATATTTT
CASSETGSSGNTIYF
>-|TRBJ1-4|TRBV11-2|-
TGTGCCAGCAGCGCCGTCCGGGAAAAACTGTTTTTT
CASSAVREKLFF
>-|TRBJ2-6|TRBV30|-
TGTGCCTGGAAGGGGAGGGCAGGGGCCTTGGATGGGGCCAACGTCCTGACTTTC
CAWKGRAGALDGANVLTF
>TRBD2|TRBJ2-7|TRBV30|-
TGTGCCTGGAGTGGGGTAGCGGGAACACTGAGCTCCTACGAGCAGTACTTC
CAWSGVAGTLSSYEQYF
>-|TRBJ2-7|TRBV4-1|-
TGCGCCAGCAGCCAACTCGCACTGACGCAGGTATACGAGCAGTACTTC
CASSQLALTQVYEQYF
>-|TRBJ2-5|TRBV18|-
TGTGCCAGCTCACCACAAGGGGGAGAGACCCAGTACTTC
CASSPQGGETQYF
>TRBD2|TRBJ2-7|TRBV27|-
TGTGCCAGCAGTGGGACTAGCGGAACCTACGAGCAGTACTTC
CASSGTSGTYEQYF
>-|TRBJ2-3|TRBV4-2|-
TGTGCCAGCAGCCAAGTCTCCGGGGGGCAGAGCACAGATACGCAGTATTTT
CASSQVSGGQSTDTQYF
>TRBD1|TRBJ1-6|TRBV5-4|-
TGTGCCAGCAGCCTTGGGACAGGGAATTCACCCCTCCACTTT
CASSLGTGNSPLHF
>TRBD1|TRBJ2-7|TRBV30|-
TGTGCCTGGTCGACAGGGGTCGAGCAGTACTTC
CAWSTGVEQYF
>TRBD2|TRBJ2-5|TRBV2|few
TGTGCCAGCAGTAAGGACGGAGCGGGGCAAGAGACCCAGTACTTC
CASSKDGAGQETQYF
>TRBD1|TRBJ1-1|TRBV29-1|once
TGCAGCGTTGGAAGACAGGGTACTGAAGCTTTCTTT
CSVGRQGTEAFF
>-|TRBJ2-2|TRBV6-5|-
TGTGCCAGCAGTTACAGTGGGGGGGCCAACACCGGGGAGCTGTTTTTT
CASSYSGGANTGELFF